Following are 21 T cell receptor beta chains from one sample sequenced in a study of molecular identifiers for immune sequencing clone quantification. TCRdb used MiXCR to reprocess the PCR reads, holding one entry per CDR3 protein. The sample has around 300,000 distinct CDR3 sequences, about 22% seen once; the top ten hold about 0.74%. Sample: naive CD8+ T cells from blood, with Jurkat cell RNA spiked in. The subset was: FACS-sorted CD8+CD4-CCR7+CD45RA+ naive T cells. Receptors were obtained from a human donor in good health. Some libraries in this study had Jurkat cell RNA spiked in.

Points on this clonotype: A read error is possible here, since a much larger clone lies one base away. This likely comes from a read error, as the CDR3 has no conserved phenylalanine or tryptophan at its end. CDR3 region: CASSPRGGSGYEQYC. CDR3 in DNA: TGTGCCAGCAGTCCTAGGGGGGGTAGCGGCTACGAGCAGTACTGC. The chain links TRBV7-9 to TRBJ2-7; D may be TRBD2 (7 bases). This CDR3 has 15 amino acids. V dropped 6 bases and J dropped 3 bases, with 18 bases sitting between them. CDR1 SEHNR and CDR2 FQNEAQ come from the germline V gene (reference sequence).

A few counts support this clonotype. V gene TRBV4-3 combines with J gene TRBJ2-7, with D possibly TRBD2 on 6 matching bases. CDR1 LGHNA and CDR2 YSLEER come from the germline V gene. CDR3 length equals 15 residues. V lost 0 bases, J lost 4 bases, and 13 bases lay in between. The CDR3 DNA sequence: TGCGCCAGCAGCCAAGATGGCGGGATGGCATACGAGCAGTACTTC. Its protein is CASSQDGGMAYEQYF.

V gene TRBV7-9 combines with J gene TRBJ2-3, with TRBD2 matching 8 bases. Germline loops: CDR1 SEHNR, CDR2 FQNEAQ (reference sequence). The J segment lost 6 bases and the V segment lost 6 bases, leaving 8 bases of the junction unmatched. This CDR3 is built from 14 residues. DNA of the CDR3: TGTGCCAGCAGACCTGGCGGGGGGTCGGATACGCAGTATTTT. The encoded protein is CASRPGGGSDTQYF.

Only a few counts were recorded for this clonotype. The V gene is TRBV2, the J gene TRBJ2-7, with TRBD1 as a possible D gene (5 bases). Between the trimmed V and J ends, which lost 6 bases and 1 base, there was a span of 7 bases. The V gene's germline CDR1 is SNHLY and CDR2 FYNNEI. This CDR3 has 12 residues. The CDR3 sequence: CASRPGSYEQYF. The CDR3 nucleotides are TGTGCCAGCAGGCCAGGGTCCTACGAGCAGTACTTC.

This clonotype was found many times. The V gene is TRBV23-1, the J gene TRBJ1-1, with TRBD1 identical over 9 bases. TRBV23-1 is marked as an open reading frame, function uncertain. With 7 bases clipped from V and 1 base from J, the junction kept 7 bases outside the gene matches. The CDR3 sequence is 15 residues long. DNA for the CDR3: TGCGCCAGCACTCGTATACAGGGGGCGAACACTGAAGCTTTCTTT. Translation gives CASTRIQGANTEAFF.

This clonotype was counted many times. The V and J genes are TRBV2 and TRBJ1-1; 7 bases match TRBD1. From germline, CDR1 is SNHLY and CDR2 FYNNEI. The CDR3 loop spans 13 amino acids. V lost 3 bases and J lost 7; bases outside the gene matches: 5. For the CDR3, the DNA is TGTGCCAGCAGTGAGGGGACAGCCATTGAAGCTTTCTTT. This gives the protein CASSEGTAIEAFF.

With regard to this clonotype: Possible read error: a much larger clone is one base away. This sequence joins TRBV5-1 and TRBJ2-5, with D unclear. The CDR3 sequence is 15 residues long. The germline CDR1 and CDR2 sequences are SGHRS and YFSETQ. The CDR3 nucleotides are TGCGCCAGCAGCTTGGCCGTGAATTCTCAAGAGCCCCAGTACTTC. It translates to CASSLAVNSQEPQYF.

As concerns this clonotype: A much larger clone differs from this one at a single base, so this may be a read error. The V and J genes are TRBV6-5 and TRBJ2-5, with D maybe TRBD2 (5 bases). Per the germline V gene, CDR1 is MNHEY and CDR2 is SVGAGI. The length of the CDR3 is 16 residues. This CDR3 is CVSSHGVRRAEETQYF. The CDR3 bases are TGTGTCAGCAGCCACGGGGTTCGCCGGGCCGAAGAGACCCAGTACTTC.

This clonotype has ten or more counts. The chain couples TRBV7-9 to TRBJ2-1; tentatively, D is TRBD1 (5 bases). The germline V gene has CDR1 SEHNR and CDR2 FQNEAQ (reference sequence). This CDR3 is built from 15 residues. V was clipped by 7 bases and J by 5 bases, with 18 bases between them. This chain's CDR3 is CASTEQVRNHNEQFF. CDR3 DNA: TGTGCCAGCACCGAACAGGTCCGTAATCACAATGAGCAGTTCTTC.

The rearrangement joins TRBV19 to TRBJ2-3; D is unclear. V was clipped by 4 bases and J by 11 bases, with 13 bases between them. This CDR3 has 12 amino acids. Germline V gene lookup returns CDR1 LNHDA and CDR2 SQIVND (reference sequence). CDR3 DNA: TGTGCCAGTAGTACCGCCCCTCGGCAGCAGTATTTT. Amino acid sequence: CASSTAPRQQYF.

This clonotype came up a few times. The chain joins TRBV4-3 to TRBJ2-7; maybe TRBD2 (6 bases). Germline CDR1 and CDR2: LGHNA and YSLEER. Trimming stripped 3 bases from V and 2 bases from J, with 11 bases between. This CDR3 spans 14 amino acids. CDR3 in DNA: TGCGCCAGCAGCCAGTCTTGGGGGGCCTACGAGCAGTACTTC. It specifies CASSQSWGAYEQYF.

The CDR3 here is CASSQDQGAETEAFF. CDR3 nucleotide sequence: TGTGCCAGCAGCCAAGATCAGGGGGCGGAAACTGAAGCTTTCTTT. The chain uses TRBV3-1 and TRBJ1-1, with 8 bases matching TRBD1. The V and J ends lost 0 bases and 5 bases, in that order; junction bases with no gene match: 5. Germline V gene sequence: CDR1 LGHDT, CDR2 YNNKEL (reference sequence). The CDR3 has 15 amino acids.

Regarding this clonotype: A much larger clone differs from this one at a single base, so this may be a read error. The chain couples TRBV6-2 or TRBV6-3 to TRBJ2-7; D gene uncertain. Germline-derived CDR1 and CDR2 are MNHEY and SVGEGT. Trimming removed 5 bases from V and 5 bases from J, with 13 bases in between. The CDR3 extends over 13 amino acids. CDR3 bases: TGTGCCAGCAGTCGTGGTTGGGCCAACGAGCAGTACTTC. The encoded protein is CASSRGWANEQYF.

The table lists this clonotype with a few counts. The rearrangement links TRBV10-3 to TRBJ2-1; weak D call: TRBD2 (5 bases). The CDR3 totals 13 residues. V was cut by 3 bases and J by 8 bases, with 11 bases left in between. Germline V CDR1 and CDR2: ENHRY, SYGVKD. CDR3 nucleotides: TGTGCCATCAGTGAAGAGGGTTCGGATGAGCAGTTCTTC. The encoded protein is CAISEEGSDEQFF.

Turning to this clonotype: At one boundary the junction diverges from the germline segment, which might be a read error. The chain recombines TRBV15 with TRBJ2-7; tentatively, D is TRBD1 (6 bases). Germline CDR1 reads LNHNV; CDR2 reads YYDKDF (reference sequence). This CDR3 contains 14 residues. The CDR3 DNA is TGTGCCACCAGCAGCGGACAGAGGTCCTACAAGCAGTACTTC. Its translation is CATSSGQRSYKQYF.

This clonotype was found once. Being one base from a much bigger clone, this may be a read error. V gene TRBV7-6 combines with J gene TRBJ2-3; 10 nucleotides line up with TRBD1. The CDR3 totals 17 residues. CDR1 is SGHVS, CDR2 FNYEAQ, per germline. CDR3 amino acids: CASSLVDATGGTETQYF. The CDR3 nucleotides are TGTGCCAGCAGCTTAGTCGACGCGACAGGGGGCACAGAAACGCAGTATTTT.

In its sample, this clonotype was seen many times. V usage is TRBV5-1 and J usage is TRBJ2-3, with 7 bases identical to TRBD2. The CDR3 has 16 amino acids. The J segment lost 0 bases and the V segment lost 0 bases, leaving 4 bases of the junction unmatched. Germline lookup yields CDR1 SGHRS and CDR2 YFSETQ. The DNA for the CDR3 is TGCGCCAGCAGCTTGGCGGGACTACCTAGCACAGATACGCAGTATTTT. This encodes CASSLAGLPSTDTQYF.

This clonotype was counted at least ten times. The chain carries TRBV6-2 or TRBV6-3 and TRBJ1-1, with D unresolved. The V and J ends lost 5 bases and 4 bases respectively, with 14 bases between them. The germline V gene has CDR1 MNHEY and CDR2 SVGEGT. The CDR3 is 14 residues long. The CDR3 protein is CASSKGSLGTEAFF. The CDR3 DNA reads as TGTGCCAGCAGTAAGGGATCCCTGGGCACTGAAGCTTTCTTT.

The gene calls are TRBV7-9 and TRBJ2-7; 9 bases line up with TRBD2. Trimming removed 5 bases from V and 2 bases from J; junction bases left unmatched: 13. Germline CDR1 and CDR2: SEHNR and FQNEAQ (reference sequence). CDR3 size: 17 residues. CDR3 coding DNA: TGTGCCAGCAGCGCACGCCCTATAGCGGGAGTGACCTACGAGCAGTACTTC. This codes for CASSARPIAGVTYEQYF.

The V and J genes are TRBV5-1 and TRBJ2-3; 12 bases agree with TRBD2. The CDR3 is 17 residues long. Germline V gene data show CDR1 as SGHRS and CDR2 as YFSETQ. V shed 3 bases and J 2 bases; nucleotides not matched to a gene: 7. The CDR3 nucleotides are TGCGCCAGCAGCTACAATGGACTAGCGGGGATCACAGATACGCAGTATTTT. Its translation: CASSYNGLAGITDTQYF.

A few counts support this clonotype. The chain has TRBV7-9 and TRBJ2-5; 10 bases are a match to TRBD1. Germline CDR1 is SEHNR and CDR2 is FQNEAQ (reference sequence). Germline trimming cut 2 bases from V and 1 base from J; bases unmatched to any gene: 7. The CDR3 loop spans 17 amino acids. As DNA, the CDR3 is TGTGCCAGCAGCTTATCGGGGACAGGGGCCGGCCAAGAGACCCAGTACTTC. It translates to CASSLSGTGAGQETQYF.